This T cell receptor (beta chain) was captured by sequencing in a study of tumor and adjacent non-tumor tissue in lung cancer. Whole-study context: Patients were aged roughly 30 to 76, nine to eleven men and roughly 5 women, stage I to III. Samples averaged about 4.3 million productive TCRbeta reads each. General observations from the study: Significantly higher TCR diversity was found in tumor than normal lung. Top 100 clones took a larger repertoire share in normal lung.

The library came from three nested PCR rounds adapted from ARM-PCR protocols. MiXCR, applied by TCRdb to the multiplex PCR reads, yields one record per CDR3 protein. Among roughly 90,000 distinct CDR3 sequences listed, around 76% were seen once. This clonotype has a count of ten or more. Its specificity is unknown. The template was RNA from unsorted bulk tissue. Distant lung tissue was collected more than 3 cm away from the tumor edge. This CDR3 is 12 amino acids long. V gave up 8 bases and J gave up 6 bases, with 17 bases separating them. Germline CDR1 and CDR2: DFQATT and SNEGSKA (reference sequence).

This TCR derives from a woman between 50 and 59 years old with non-small cell lung cancer. The sample consisted of distant non-tumor lung tissue. The chain carries TRBV20-1 and TRBJ2-7; D uncertain. CDR3 bases: TGCAGTCCAACCGGCCTTTCTAGCGAGCAGTACTTC. Residues: CSPTGLSSEQYF.